This TCR beta chain was captured by sequencing in a study of spatial heterogeneity in lung cancer. Across the whole study: When available, follow-up PBMC samples taken a median of roughly 26 months after resection were sequenced. Each unique TCR and UMI combination was seen more than ten times on average in raw reads. Findings and limits, study-wide: Compared with follow-up, resection was when ubiquitous expanded tumor TCRs appeared in blood more.

Individual TCR cDNA molecules each bore their own unique molecular identifier. TCRdb redid the calling of the 5' RACE reads with MiXCR, one entry per CDR3 protein. This sample has about 30,000 distinct CDR3 sequences, with approximately 6% found just once. Specified time point: blood at routine non-recurrence follow-up after resection. Whole RNA came from tumor, nontumor lung or frozen PBMC and was sequenced without being sorted. In germline, CDR1 is SGHDN, CDR2 FVKESK. With 6 bases removed from V and 7 bases from J, the gap between germline ends came to 12 bases. The CDR3 is 13 residues long. This clonotype was seen repeatedly, ten times or more. Its antigen is not known.

The genes are TRBV14 and TRBJ1-4, with D possibly matching TRBD1 (6 bases). The sample in question was PBMCs, obtained at follow-up. The clonotype originates from a male donor with early-stage non-small cell lung cancer. The DNA for the CDR3 is TGTGCCAGCAGTGTACAAGGGGGTGAAAAACTGTTTTTT. This encodes CASSVQGGEKLFF. The entire variable domain, with the rest obtained from reference TRBV14 and TRBJ1-4, is as follows: EAGVTQFPSHSVIEKGQTVTLRCDPISGHDNLYWYRRVMGKEIKFLLHFVKESKQDESGMPNNRFLAERTGGTYSTLKVQPAELEDSGVYFCASSVQGGEKLFFGSGTQLSVL.